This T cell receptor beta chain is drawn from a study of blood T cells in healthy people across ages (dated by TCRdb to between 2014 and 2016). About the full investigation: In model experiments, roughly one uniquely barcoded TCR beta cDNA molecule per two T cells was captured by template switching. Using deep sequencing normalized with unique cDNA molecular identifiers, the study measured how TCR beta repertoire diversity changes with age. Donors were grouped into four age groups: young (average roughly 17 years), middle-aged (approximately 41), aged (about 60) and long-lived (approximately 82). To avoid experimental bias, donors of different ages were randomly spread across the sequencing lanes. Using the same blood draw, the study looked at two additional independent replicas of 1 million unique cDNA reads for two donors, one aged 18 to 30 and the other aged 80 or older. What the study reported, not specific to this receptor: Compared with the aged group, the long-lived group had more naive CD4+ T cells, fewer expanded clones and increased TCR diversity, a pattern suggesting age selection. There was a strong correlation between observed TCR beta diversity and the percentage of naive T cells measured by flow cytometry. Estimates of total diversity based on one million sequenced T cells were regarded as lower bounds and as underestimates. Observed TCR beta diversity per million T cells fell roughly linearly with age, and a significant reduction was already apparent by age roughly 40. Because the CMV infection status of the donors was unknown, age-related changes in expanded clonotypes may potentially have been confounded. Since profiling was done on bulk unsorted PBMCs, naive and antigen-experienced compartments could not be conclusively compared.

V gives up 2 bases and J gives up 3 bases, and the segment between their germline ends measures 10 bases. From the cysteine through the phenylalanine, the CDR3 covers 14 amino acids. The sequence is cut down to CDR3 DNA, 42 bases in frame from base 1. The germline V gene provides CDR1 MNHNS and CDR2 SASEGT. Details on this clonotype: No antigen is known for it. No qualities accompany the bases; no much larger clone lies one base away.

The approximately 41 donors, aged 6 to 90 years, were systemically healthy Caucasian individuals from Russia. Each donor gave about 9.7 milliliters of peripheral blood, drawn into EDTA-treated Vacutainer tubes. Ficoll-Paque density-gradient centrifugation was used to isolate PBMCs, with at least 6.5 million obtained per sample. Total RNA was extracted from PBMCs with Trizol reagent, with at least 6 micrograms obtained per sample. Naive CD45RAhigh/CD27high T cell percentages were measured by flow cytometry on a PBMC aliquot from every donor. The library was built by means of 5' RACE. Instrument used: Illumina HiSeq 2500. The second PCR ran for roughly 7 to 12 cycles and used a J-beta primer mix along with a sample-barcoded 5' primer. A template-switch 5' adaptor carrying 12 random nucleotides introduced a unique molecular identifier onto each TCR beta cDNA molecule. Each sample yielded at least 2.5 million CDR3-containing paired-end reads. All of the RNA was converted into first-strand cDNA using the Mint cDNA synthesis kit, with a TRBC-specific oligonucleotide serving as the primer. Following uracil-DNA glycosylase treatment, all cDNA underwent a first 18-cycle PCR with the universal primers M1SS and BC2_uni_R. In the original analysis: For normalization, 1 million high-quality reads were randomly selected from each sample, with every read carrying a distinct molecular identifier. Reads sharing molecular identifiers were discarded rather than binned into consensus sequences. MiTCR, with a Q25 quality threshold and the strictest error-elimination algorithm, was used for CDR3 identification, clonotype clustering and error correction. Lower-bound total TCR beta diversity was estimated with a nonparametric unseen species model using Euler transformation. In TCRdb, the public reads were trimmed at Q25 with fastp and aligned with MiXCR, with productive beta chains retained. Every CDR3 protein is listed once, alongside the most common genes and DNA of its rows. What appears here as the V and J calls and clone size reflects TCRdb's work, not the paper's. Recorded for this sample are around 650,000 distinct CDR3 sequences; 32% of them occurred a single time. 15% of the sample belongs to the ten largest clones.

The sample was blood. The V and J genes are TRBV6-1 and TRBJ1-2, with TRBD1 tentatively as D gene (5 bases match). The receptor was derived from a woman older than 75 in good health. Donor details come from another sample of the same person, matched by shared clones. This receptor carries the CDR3 CASSEMGRDYGYTF. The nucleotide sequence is TGTGCCAGCAGTGAAATGGGGCGCGACTATGGCTACACCTTC.